This T cell receptor beta chain came from a study of radiotherapy plus CTLA-4 blockade in lung cancer. Regarding the study as a whole: Response was reportedly best predicted by early blood T cell clone dynamics, with interferon-beta.

The CDR3 contains 11 residues. V lost 4 bases and J lost 6, with 6 bases in between. CDR1 and CDR2 from the germline V gene are SGHTA and FQGNSA. About this clone: Its antigen remains unidentified.

Using immunoSEQ multiplex PCR, the repertoire was profiled, and TCRdb retains in-frame clones only, with some absent. Of 40,000 to 45,000 clones listed, 77% are singletons. The TCR originated in a human donor with non-small cell lung cancer whose response to radiotherapy plus ipilimumab could not be evaluated. The rearrangement links TRBV7-2 to TRBJ1-1; D unresolved. The source was peripheral blood, collected from a patient treated with radiotherapy plus ipilimumab. CDR3 residues: CASSYYSEAFF. DNA for the CDR3: TGTGCCAGCAGCTACTACTCTGAAGCTTTCTTT.